The 29 T cell receptor beta chains presented below share a single source sample, sequenced in a study of blood T cell repertoires in COVID-19. Libraries were prepared by immunoSEQ multiplex PCR; TCRdb keeps only in-frame clonotypes and omits some of them. The data contain around 100,000 clones, 88% of them singletons. Input material: peripheral blood. Receptors originate from a human donor in a cohort sampled during active COVID-19.

V usage is TRBV2 and J usage is TRBJ1-6, with D possibly being TRBD1 (5 bases). There are 15 residues in the CDR3. V dropped 3 bases and J dropped 9 bases, with 15 bases sitting between them. Germline V gene lookup returns CDR1 SNHLY and CDR2 FYNNEI. The CDR3 region is CASSDRRGTTSPLHF. For the CDR3, the DNA is TGTGCCAGCAGTGACCGACGAGGGACTACTTCACCCCTCCACTTT.

The chain has TRBV4-1 and TRBJ2-3; no definite D call. CDR1 is MGHRA and CDR2 is YSYEKL in the germline V gene. This CDR3 spans 14 amino acids. V was trimmed by 0 bases and J by 6 bases, leaving 10 bases between them. The CDR3 bases are TGCGCCAGCAGCCAAGAGCTAGAATCCGATACGCAGTATTTT. Its protein is CASSQELESDTQYF.

The rearrangement links TRBV2 to TRBJ2-6, with TRBD2 as a possible D gene (6 bases). Trimming shortened V by 6 bases and J by 9 bases, and 15 bases separated the two germline ends. CDR3 length: 14 amino acids. Germline V gene sequence: CDR1 SNHLY, CDR2 FYNNEI. CDR3 loop: CASRSPSGLNVLTF. For the CDR3, the DNA is TGTGCCAGCAGATCCCCCTCGGGACTCAACGTCCTGACTTTC.

J is TRBJ1-5 and V is TRBV5-5, with a possible D match to TRBD1 (5 bases). CDR3 length equals 16 residues. Germline CDR1 is SGHKS and CDR2 is YYEKEE (reference sequence). Trimming removed 4 bases at V and 5 bases at J, with 19 bases between. The CDR3 coding sequence is TGTGCCAGCAGCCAAGGACACGACGTTGTGTATCAGCCCCAGCATTTT. This sequence encodes CASSQGHDVVYQPQHF.

V and J are TRBV7-6 and TRBJ1-2; tentatively, D is TRBD1 (6 bases). V was trimmed by 2 bases and J by 7 bases, leaving 11 bases between them. The CDR3 is made up of 13 amino acids. Germline V gene sequence: CDR1 SGHVS, CDR2 FNYEAQ. The CDR3 here is CASSLPIGGGYTF. The CDR3 DNA reads TGTGCCAGCAGCTTACCCATAGGGGGTGGCTACACCTTC.

The chain uses TRBV18 and TRBJ2-3; 11 positions match TRBD2. This CDR3 has 17 residues. The germline V gene has CDR1 KGHSH and CDR2 LQKENI. Trimming took 3 bases from V and 3 from J; bases not matched to a gene: 8. CDR3 residues: CASSPGLAGGPTDTQYF. CDR3 nucleotides: TGTGCCAGCTCACCGGGCTTAGCGGGAGGGCCAACAGATACGCAGTATTTT.

This rearrangement joins TRBV7-3 to TRBJ1-5; D remains ambiguous. CDR1 is SGHTA and CDR2 is FQGTGA in the germline V gene. The CDR3 has 15 amino acids. Trimming stripped 7 bases from V and 7 bases from J, with 20 bases between. CDR3 sequence: CASTKAYGFQQPQHF. The CDR3, as DNA: TGTGCCAGCACCAAAGCGTATGGTTTCCAACAGCCCCAGCATTTT.

The rearrangement links TRBV7-3 to TRBJ2-5; 7 positions match TRBD2. J was trimmed by 5 bases and V by 5 bases; bases with no gene match: 8. The CDR3 covers 14 residues. The germline V gene has CDR1 SGHTA and CDR2 FQGTGA. CDR3 coding DNA: TGTGCCAGCAGCCCCGTGGGGGGGTGGGAGACCCAGTACTTC. Its translation: CASSPVGGWETQYF.

The V gene is TRBV4-2, the J gene TRBJ2-1, with a possible D match to TRBD2 (6 bases). The CDR3 consists of 14 residues. Per the germline V gene, CDR1 is LGHNA and CDR2 is YNFKEQ. Trimming shortened V by 4 bases and J by 6 bases, and 13 bases separated the two germline ends. In nucleotides, the CDR3 is TGTGCCAGCAGCCCTCCGGGTAGCGGCAATGAGCAGTTCTTC. This codes for CASSPPGSGNEQFF.

The chain links TRBV19 to TRBJ1-1; 9 positions match TRBD1. The length of the CDR3 is 13 residues. CDR1 LNHDA and CDR2 SQIVND come from the germline V gene (reference sequence). The V segment lost 3 bases and the J segment 5 bases; nucleotides outside the gene matches: 1. The CDR3 coding sequence is TGTGCCAGTAGTATGGGACAGGGAACTGAAGCTTTCTTT. Translation gives CASSMGQGTEAFF.

The rearrangement uses TRBV14 and TRBJ1-1, with TRBD1 as a possible D gene (6 bases). Trimming left V 1 base short and J 5 bases short, with 14 bases between. CDR1 and CDR2 from the germline V gene are SGHDN and FVKESK. The CDR3 has 15 amino acids. The CDR3 protein is CASSQARGRGTEAFF. In nucleotides, the CDR3 is TGTGCCAGCAGCCAAGCCCGGGGCAGGGGAACTGAAGCTTTCTTT.

The chain employs TRBV9 and TRBJ2-1, with a possible D match to TRBD2 (6 bases). The CDR3 runs to 16 residues. V lost 4 bases and J lost 5, with 19 bases in between. Germline lookup yields CDR1 SGDLS and CDR2 YYNGEE. The CDR3 region has the DNA TGTGCCAGCAGCCCCGGACTACTATTGACCGACAATGAGCAGTTCTTC. It yields the protein CASSPGLLLTDNEQFF. Filled out from reference TRBV9 and TRBJ2-1, the complete variable domain reads DSGVTQTPKHLITATGQRVTLRCSPRSGDLSVYWYQQSLDQGLQFLIQYYNGEERAKGNILERFSAQQFPDLHSELNLSSLELGDSALYFCASSPGLLLTDNEQFFGPGTRLTVL.

The chain couples TRBV4-2 to TRBJ1-5; D remains ambiguous. CDR1 is LGHNA and CDR2 is YNFKEQ in the germline V gene. The CDR3 totals 13 residues. V lost 1 base and J lost 7, with 8 bases in between. The CDR3 is CASSQGGSQPQHF. In nucleotides, the CDR3 is TGTGCCAGCAGCCAAGGCGGATCCCAGCCCCAGCATTTT.

CDR3 protein: CASSYDRGSYEQYF. The CDR3 coding sequence is TGTGCCAGCAGTTACGACAGGGGTTCCTACGAGCAGTACTTC. This chain connects TRBV6-5 to TRBJ2-7; 8 bases fit TRBD1. CDR1 is MNHEY and CDR2 is SVGAGI in the germline V gene. V trimming: 2 bases; J trimming: 1 base; junction bases outside the gene matches: 1. The CDR3 spans 14 residues.

The chain recombines TRBV12-3 or TRBV12-4 with TRBJ2-2; D perhaps matches TRBD1 (6 bases). V lost 7 bases and J 8 bases, leaving 11 bases between the germline ends. The CDR3 runs to 12 residues. CDR3 coding DNA: TGTGCCAGCACCTTAAGGGGGGGGGAGCTGTTTTTT. Translated, it gives CASTLRGGELFF.

The chain links TRBV4-3 to TRBJ1-2, with no clear D. Trimming cost V 4 bases and J 0 bases, with 12 bases left between them. From germline, CDR1 is LGHNA and CDR2 YSLEER. The CDR3 runs to 15 residues. CDR3 sequence reads: CASSPSYDTNYGYTF. The CDR3, as DNA: TGCGCCAGCAGCCCGAGTTACGATACTAACTATGGCTACACCTTC.

This chain connects TRBV18 to TRBJ2-2; 11 nucleotides line up with TRBD2. Looked up from germline, CDR1 is KGHSH and CDR2 is LQKENI. With V trimmed by 4 bases and J by 4 bases, 5 bases remained unmatched. The CDR3 is 16 residues long. The CDR3 region has the DNA TGTGCCAGCTCACTACAGGGACTAGCGGTCACCGGGGAGCTGTTTTTT. This encodes CASSLQGLAVTGELFF.

The gene calls are TRBV14 and TRBJ1-1; no definite D call. The CDR3 consists of 14 residues. V was trimmed by 2 bases and J by 2 bases, leaving 9 bases between them. Germline-derived CDR1 and CDR2 are SGHDN and FVKESK. Written as DNA, the CDR3 is TGTGCCAGCAGCCAAACAACAGAAAACACTGAAGCTTTCTTT. Amino acid sequence: CASSQTTENTEAFF.

The chain is built from TRBV5-3 and TRBJ2-7; no clear D gene. TRBV5-3 is designated an ORF whose function remains uncertain. The V gene lost 7 bases and the J gene lost 2 bases, with 16 bases spanning the gap. This CDR3 comprises 14 residues. DNA of the CDR3: TGTGCCAGAGTAACCAGGCAATGGACCTACGAGCAGTACTTC. It encodes CARVTRQWTYEQYF.

The rearrangement links TRBV3-1 (or the pseudogene TRBV3-2) to TRBJ2-2; 9 bases match TRBD2. CDR1 and CDR2 (germline): LGHDT, YNNKEL (reference sequence). Trimming removed 6 bases from V and 6 bases from J; junction bases left unmatched: 5. The CDR3 is made up of 14 amino acids. In DNA form, the CDR3 reads TGTGCCAGCAGTTTAGCGGGAGAGTCCGGGGAGCTGTTTTTT. It specifies CASSLAGESGELFF.

The chain carries TRBV6-4 and TRBJ1-2, with 8 bases identical to TRBD1. Germline V gives CDR1 MRHNA, CDR2 SNTAGT. CDR3 length: 15 amino acids. Trimming removed 0 bases from V and 8 bases from J; junction bases left unmatched: 8. CDR3 in DNA: TGTGCCAGCAGTGACTCCCCAGGGGGCGCGACAGGCTACACCTTC. Amino acids: CASSDSPGGATGYTF.

The chain is built from TRBV28 and TRBJ1-3; no clear D gene. Germline V lookup: CDR1 MDHEN, CDR2 SYDVKM. Trimming took off 2 bases at V and 0 bases at J, with 11 bases between the two ends. The CDR3 is 16 residues long. CDR3 in DNA: TGTGCCAGCAGTTTAGCCCTAGGGAGCTCTGGAAACACCATATATTTT. It translates to CASSLALGSSGNTIYF.

Remarks on this clone: A junction boundary mismatches the germline segment, possibly from a read error. The chain joins TRBV27 to TRBJ1-2; 8 bases align to TRBD1. Germline values: CDR1 MNHEY, CDR2 SMNVEV (reference sequence). The CDR3 consists of 17 residues. The chain's CDR3 is CASSLSAGGRFYYGYTF. The CDR3 region has the DNA TGTGCCAGCAGTTTATCCGCAGGGGGCCGATTCTACTACGGCTACACCTTC.

Only one count was recorded for this clone. The rearrangement joins TRBV18 to TRBJ2-1, with a weak D call TRBD2 (6 bases). Germline-derived CDR1 and CDR2 are KGHSH and LQKENI. The CDR3 has 14 amino acids. V was pared by 5 bases and J by 5 bases, with 13 bases between. The CDR3 region is CASSSSSANNEQFF. Written as DNA, the CDR3 is TGTGCCAGCTCATCCTCTAGCGCAAACAATGAGCAGTTCTTC.

This chain connects TRBV4-1 to TRBJ2-7; TRBD1 is a possible D gene (6 bases). The CDR3 sequence is 15 residues long. The germline V gene encodes CDR1 MGHRA and CDR2 YSYEKL. V lost 3 bases and J lost 0, with 12 bases in between. CDR3 coding DNA: TGCGCCAGCAGCCAGAATCTGGGGGCCTCCTACGAGCAGTACTTC. This gives the protein CASSQNLGASYEQYF.

The chain is built from TRBV5-1 and TRBJ2-7; 9 positions match TRBD1. Germline lookup yields CDR1 SGHRS and CDR2 YFSETQ. The length of the CDR3 is 16 residues. Trimming cost V 4 bases and J 5 bases; bases outside gene matches: 13. In DNA form, the CDR3 reads TGCGCCAGCAGCCCACGCTCGGTACAGGGGGCCCACGAGCAGTACTTC. Translating gives CASSPRSVQGAHEQYF.

The gene calls are TRBV10-3 and TRBJ2-3; 8 bases fit TRBD2. The CDR3 totals 15 residues. The junction had 7 bases not matched to a gene; V was cut back by 6 bases and J by 2 bases. From germline, CDR1 is ENHRY and CDR2 SYGVKD. CDR3: CAISPLAVVTDTQYF. CDR3 in DNA: TGTGCCATCAGCCCACTAGCGGTGGTCACAGATACGCAGTATTTT.

The rearrangement links TRBV5-6 to TRBJ1-3; TRBD1 agrees at 9 bases. The CDR3 is 17 amino acids. The trim removed 3 bases at V and 0 bases at J, leaving 7 bases unmatched. Germline lookup yields CDR1 SGHDT and CDR2 YYEEEE. CDR3 sequence: CASSWGTGLTSGNTIYF. As DNA, the CDR3 is TGTGCCAGCAGCTGGGGGACAGGGCTTACCTCTGGAAACACCATATATTTT.

The sample holds a few counts of this clone. The V gene is TRBV7-7, the J gene TRBJ2-1; 9 bases line up with TRBD1. Unmatched junction bases numbered 14, after V lost 5 bases and J lost 9 bases. The CDR3 extends over 16 amino acids. Germline-derived CDR1 and CDR2 are SSHAT and FNYEAQ (reference sequence). The CDR3 protein is CASSQSGQGGTGEQFF. Written as DNA, the CDR3 is TGTGCCAGCAGCCAATCGGGACAGGGAGGTACCGGTGAGCAGTTCTTC.